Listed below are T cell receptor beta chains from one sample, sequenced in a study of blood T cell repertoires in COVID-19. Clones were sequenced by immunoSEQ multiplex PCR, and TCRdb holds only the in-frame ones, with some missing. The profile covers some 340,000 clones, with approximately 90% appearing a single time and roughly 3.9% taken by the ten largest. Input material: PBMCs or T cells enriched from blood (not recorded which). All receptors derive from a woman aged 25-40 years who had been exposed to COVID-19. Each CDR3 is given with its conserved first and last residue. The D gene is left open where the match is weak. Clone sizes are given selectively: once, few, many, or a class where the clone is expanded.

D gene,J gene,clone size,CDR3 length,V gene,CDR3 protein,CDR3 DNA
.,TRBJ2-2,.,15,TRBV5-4,CASSFGLPRTGELFF,TGTGCCAGCAGCTTTGGACTACCGCGTACCGGGGAGCTGTTTTTT
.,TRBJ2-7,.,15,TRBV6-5,CASRTAPSGIYEQYF,TGTGCCAGCAGGACAGCCCCTTCAGGGATCTACGAGCAGTACTTC
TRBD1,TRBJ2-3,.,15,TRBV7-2,CASSRRQGATDTQYF,TGTGCCAGCAGCCGCCGACAGGGGGCGACAGATACGCAGTATTTT
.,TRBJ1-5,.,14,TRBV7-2,CASRNTPTGQPQHF,TGTGCCAGCAGAAATACCCCAACGGGACAGCCCCAGCATTTT
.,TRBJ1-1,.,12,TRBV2,CARAEFGVEAFF,TGTGCCAGGGCGGAATTCGGGGTTGAAGCTTTCTTT
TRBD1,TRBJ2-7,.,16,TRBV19,CASSWRLGQGHYEQYF,TGTGCCAGTAGTTGGCGATTAGGACAGGGTCACTACGAGCAGTACTTC
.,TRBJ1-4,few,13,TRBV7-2,CASTKMRGGKLFF,TGTGCCAGCACAAAGATGCGGGGCGGAAAACTGTTTTTT
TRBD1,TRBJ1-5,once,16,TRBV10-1,CASRPTGTYSNQPQHF,TGCGCCAGCAGGCCGACAGGGACGTATAGCAATCAGCCCCAGCATTTT
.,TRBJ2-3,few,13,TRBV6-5,CASSPWETDTQYF,TGTGCCAGCAGTCCCTGGGAGACAGATACGCAGTATTTT
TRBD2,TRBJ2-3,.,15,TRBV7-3,CASSSSGTTSGTQYF,TGTGCCAGCAGCTCCTCCGGGACTACGTCGGGTACGCAGTATTTT
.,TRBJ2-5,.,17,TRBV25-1,CASDVCDQGRGKETQYF,TGTGCCAGCGACGTATGTGACCAGGGCAGGGGAAAAGAGACCCAGTACTTC
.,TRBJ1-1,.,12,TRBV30,CAWAQVPREAFF,TGTGCCTGGGCACAGGTGCCGCGTGAAGCTTTCTTT
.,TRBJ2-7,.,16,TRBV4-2,CASSRDGAESSYEQYF,TGTGCCAGCAGCCGAGATGGGGCGGAGAGCTCCTACGAGCAGTACTTC
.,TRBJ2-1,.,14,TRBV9,CASSVRRGSSEQFF,TGTGCCAGCAGCGTGAGGCGGGGCAGTAGTGAGCAGTTCTTC
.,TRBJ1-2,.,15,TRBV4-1,CASSHISDRNYGYTF,TGCGCCAGCAGCCACATTTCTGACAGAAACTATGGCTACACCTTC
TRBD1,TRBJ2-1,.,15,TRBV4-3,CASSQVDRDRGEQFF,TGCGCCAGCAGCCAAGTCGACCGGGACAGAGGAGAGCAGTTCTTC
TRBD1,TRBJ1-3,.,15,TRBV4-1,CASSQFRGSGNTIYF,TGCGCCAGCAGCCAATTCAGGGGGTCTGGAAACACCATATATTTT
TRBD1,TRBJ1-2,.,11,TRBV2,CASGDSRGYTF,TGTGCCAGCGGGGACAGTCGCGGCTACACCTTC
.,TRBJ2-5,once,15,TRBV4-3,CASSQDLSVQETQYF,TGCGCCAGCAGCCAAGATTTAAGCGTCCAAGAGACCCAGTACTTC
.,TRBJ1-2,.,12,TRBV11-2,CASSSGAYGYTF,TGTGCCAGCAGTTCAGGGGCCTATGGCTACACCTTC
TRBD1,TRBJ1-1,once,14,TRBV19,CASSAPGQGTEAFF,TGTGCCAGTAGTGCTCCGGGACAGGGGACTGAAGCTTTCTTT
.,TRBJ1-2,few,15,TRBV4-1,CASSQDPAWDWGYTF,TGCGCCAGCAGCCAAGATCCAGCTTGGGACTGGGGGTACACCTTC
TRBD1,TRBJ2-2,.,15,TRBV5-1,CASSRTGENTGELFF,TGCGCCAGCAGCCGGACAGGAGAGAACACCGGGGAGCTGTTTTTT
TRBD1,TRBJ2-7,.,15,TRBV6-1,CASSEGGRGWGEQYF,TGTGCCAGCAGTGAAGGCGGCAGGGGGTGGGGGGAGCAGTACTTC
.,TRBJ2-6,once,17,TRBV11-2,CASSLVDFFRGANVLTF,TGTGCCAGCAGCTTAGTTGACTTTTTTCGGGGGGCCAACGTCCTGACTTTC
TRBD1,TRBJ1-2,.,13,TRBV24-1,CATSDYRGDGYTF,TGTGCCACCAGTGATTACAGGGGGGACGGCTACACCTTC
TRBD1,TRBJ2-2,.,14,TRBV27,CASTRDRGSGELFF,TGTGCCAGCACCAGGGACAGGGGATCGGGGGAGCTGTTTTTT
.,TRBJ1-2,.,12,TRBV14,CASSQARAGYTF,TGTGCCAGCAGCCAAGCCAGGGCGGGCTACACCTTC
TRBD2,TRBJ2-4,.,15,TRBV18,CASSQISGGADIQYF,TGTGCCAGCTCCCAAATTAGCGGGGGGGCCGACATTCAGTACTTC
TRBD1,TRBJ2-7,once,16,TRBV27,CASSLSRLGAGGEQYF,TGTGCCAGCAGTTTATCGAGGTTGGGGGCAGGGGGTGAGCAGTACTTC
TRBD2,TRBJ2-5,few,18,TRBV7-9,CASRPLGTSGGARETQYF,TGTGCCAGCAGGCCTCTCGGGACTAGCGGGGGGGCCCGAGAGACCCAGTACTTC
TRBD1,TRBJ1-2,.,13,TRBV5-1,CASNTGGANGYTF,TGCGCCAGCAACACAGGGGGCGCGAATGGCTACACCTTC